These T cell receptor beta chains were read from a single sample in a study of control samples from healthy donors and cancer patients. The assay was immunoSEQ multiplex PCR, and TCRdb's table has in-frame clones only and misses some. Seen here are some 250,000 clones, more than 65% observed once, and the top ten hold 13%. The sequenced sample consisted of PBMCs. Every receptor here comes from a woman aged 60-70 years with lung cancer. Both conserved end residues are part of each CDR3.

v_gene: TRBV6-1; CDR3aa: CASSEVENMNTEAFF
v_gene: TRBV30; CDR3aa: CAWTLGKPTYSPLHF
v_gene: TRBV9; CDR3aa: CASSNQPTVGDETQYF
v_gene: TRBV7-8; CDR3aa: CASSLRRQLQETQYF
v_gene: TRBV10-2; CDR3aa: CASMRDSTDTQYF
v_gene: TRBV29-1; CDR3aa: CSVTTSGSYEQYF
v_gene: TRBV3-1/TRBV3-2; CDR3aa: CASSLAGGLFF
v_gene: TRBV6-2/TRBV6-3; CDR3aa: CASSAVENNYGYTF
v_gene: TRBV15; CDR3aa: CATSRGQEQETQYF
v_gene: TRBV18; CDR3aa: CASSLGGKYGYTF
v_gene: TRBV10-3; CDR3aa: CAIQGQGRGGELFF
v_gene: TRBV11-2; CDR3aa: CASSLERAGRAEAFF
v_gene: TRBV19; CDR3aa: CASRGSGGLSSYNEQFF
v_gene: TRBV3-1/TRBV3-2; CDR3aa: CASSPGQGDSPLHF
v_gene: TRBV3-1/TRBV3-2; CDR3aa: CASSLSTQGGLFF
v_gene: TRBV19; CDR3aa: CASSMVGGRETQYF
v_gene: TRBV5-6; CDR3aa: CASSLRGYEQYF
v_gene: TRBV14; CDR3aa: CASSQDGLAGGHTYEQYF
v_gene: TRBV6-1; CDR3aa: CASSEKANTEAFF
v_gene: TRBV5-1; CDR3aa: CASSLGRSGASTDTQYF
v_gene: TRBV11-2; CDR3aa: CASSFVGRNQPQHF
v_gene: TRBV5-1; CDR3aa: CASREGTTNEKLFF
v_gene: TRBV6-5; CDR3aa: CASSYSQGRTFF
v_gene: TRBV5-1; CDR3aa: CASSPGRVRDTEAFF
v_gene: TRBV5-5; CDR3aa: CASSWDSPEAFF
v_gene: TRBV7-9; CDR3aa: CASSLVEGTEAFF
v_gene: TRBV4-1; CDR3aa: CASSQERDQPQHF
v_gene: TRBV6-5; CDR3aa: CASSWGGNTEAFF
v_gene: TRBV2; CDR3aa: CASSLSGTGTGPQHF
v_gene: TRBV7-9; CDR3aa: CASSPPGSNYEQYF
v_gene: TRBV5-6; CDR3aa: CASSLLDGTATNEKLFF
v_gene: TRBV12-5; CDR3aa: CASGAGARTDTQYF
v_gene: TRBV5-6; CDR3aa: CASSWGISIGGYTF
v_gene: TRBV5-1; CDR3aa: CASSLEAWDKQQYF
v_gene: TRBV6-1; CDR3aa: CASSEGVASNQPQHF
v_gene: TRBV5-1; CDR3aa: CASSLQGRATNEKLFF
v_gene: TRBV6-6; CDR3aa: CASSGDRGGSGGEQYF
v_gene: TRBV28; CDR3aa: CATDSRYGYTF
v_gene: TRBV2; CDR3aa: CASRVQAGNQPQHF
v_gene: TRBV5-6; CDR3aa: CASSPVGGSYNEQFF
v_gene: TRBV2; CDR3aa: CASSEEPWGAGYF